This entry concerns a single T cell receptor beta chain. V lost 2 bases, J lost 6 bases, and 4 bases stayed unmatched. Germline V gene lookup returns CDR1 SGHRS and CDR2 YFSETQ. The CDR3 has 14 amino acids. Clones were read by immunoSEQ multiplex PCR, and TCRdb kept only the in-frame ones, dropping some. The data contain 80,000 to 90,000 clones, over 80% of them singletons. The sample originates from a study of blood T cell repertoires in COVID-19. The origin of this receptor is a woman in her seventies with acute or convalescent COVID-19. This chain joins TRBV5-1 and TRBJ2-3, with 9 positions matching TRBD1. The sample was peripheral blood. The CDR3 region is CASSLGQGYDTQYF. In DNA, the CDR3 is TGCGCCAGCAGCTTAGGACAGGGGTACGATACGCAGTATTTT.